This T cell receptor (beta chain) is drawn from a study of technical replicates of blood from a handful of donors. CDR3 size: 15 residues. Between the trimmed V and J ends, which lost 2 bases and 3 bases, there was a span of 11 bases. Germline V gives CDR1 MNHNY, CDR2 SVGAGI (reference sequence). Some clones are missing from TCRdb's copy, which holds only in-frame ones; the method was immunoSEQ multiplex PCR. The table lists some 94,000 clones, about 95% of them singletons, with 0.33% in the top ten. This chain joins TRBV6-6 and TRBJ1-5, with D maybe TRBD1 (5 bases). The TCR originated in a human donor in good health. Sample: T cells isolated from PBMCs. Written as DNA, the CDR3 is TGTGCCAGCAGTTACCTAACAGGCCTCAATCAGCCCCAGCATTTT. Protein sequence: CASSYLTGLNQPQHF.